These 20 T cell receptor beta chains were sequenced from one sample in a study of blood T cell repertoires in COVID-19. Measured with immunoSEQ multiplex PCR; TCRdb has only the in-frame clones, and not every one. The repertoire holds 250,000 to 350,000 clones, over 75% seen once, with more than 0.95% in the top ten. Sequencing input: PBMCs or T cells enriched from blood (not recorded which). The receptors stem from a woman aged 30 to 39 who had recovered from COVID-19.

The count of this clone is one. This chain links TRBV4-3 with TRBJ2-1; a weak D match, TRBD2 (6 bases). CDR3 length: 15 residues. CDR1 is LGHNA and CDR2 is YSLEER in the germline V gene. Trimming shortened V by 0 bases and J by 7 bases, and 13 bases separated the two germline ends. The CDR3 DNA sequence: TGCGCCAGCAGCCAAGATTGGCTAGCGCGGAATGAGCAGTTCTTC. It encodes CASSQDWLARNEQFF.

CDR3 loop: CASSSAPGGGHDNSPLHF. CDR3 in DNA: TGTGCCAGCAGCTCCGCCCCAGGAGGGGGCCATGATAATTCACCCCTCCACTTT. The chain couples TRBV7-6 to TRBJ1-6; 7 positions agree with TRBD1. With 4 bases clipped from V and 5 bases from J, the junction kept 14 bases outside the gene matches. CDR3 length: 18 amino acids. CDR1 SGHVS and CDR2 FNYEAQ come from the germline V gene.

The chain has TRBV28 and TRBJ1-2; 9 positions match TRBD1. Germline lookup yields CDR1 MDHEN and CDR2 SYDVKM. The CDR3 is made up of 16 amino acids. V gave up 3 bases and J gave up 0 bases; unmatched junction bases: 5. CDR3 residues: CASSLTGGFPNYGYTF. The CDR3 region has the DNA TGTGCCAGCAGTTTGACAGGGGGATTCCCTAACTATGGCTACACCTTC.

This clone was seen just once. The gene calls are TRBV2 and TRBJ2-3, with 16 nucleotides matching TRBD2. Per the germline V gene, CDR1 is SNHLY and CDR2 is FYNNEI. The trim removed 6 bases at V and 2 bases at J, leaving 5 bases unmatched. CDR3 size: 17 residues. The DNA for the CDR3 is TGTGCCAGCAGGAGGGGGACTAGCGGGAGGGACACAGATACGCAGTATTTT. Amino acid sequence: CASRRGTSGRDTDTQYF.

J is TRBJ1-1 and V is TRBV6-5; possibly TRBD1 for D (5 bases). Germline CDR1 and CDR2: MNHEY and SVGAGI. The CDR3 length is 12 residues. Between the trimmed V and J ends, which lost 6 bases and 4 bases, there was a span of 9 bases. The CDR3 loop is CASSAGGTEAFF. In DNA, the CDR3 is TGTGCCAGCAGCGCGGGGGGCACTGAAGCTTTCTTT.

This clone was seen only a few times. The chain has TRBV6-2 or TRBV6-3 and TRBJ1-1, with TRBD1 as a possible D gene (5 bases). In germline, CDR1 is MNHEY, CDR2 SVGEGT. The CDR3 runs to 14 residues. V lost 5 bases and J lost 7, with 17 bases in between. The CDR3 protein is CASSLPRFTGEAFF. The CDR3 coding sequence is TGTGCCAGCAGTCTTCCCAGATTCACAGGTGAAGCTTTCTTT.

V gene TRBV29-1 combines with J gene TRBJ2-6; TRBD1 matches 8 bases. With V trimmed by 6 bases and J by 0 bases, 7 bases remained unmatched. This CDR3 spans 16 amino acids. From germline, CDR1 is SQVTM and CDR2 ANQGSEA. The CDR3 nucleotides read TGCAGCGTCGTGGACAGGGCCGACTCTGGGGCCAACGTCCTGACTTTC. It translates to CSVVDRADSGANVLTF.

On this clone itself: This same CDR3 is encoded by further DNA sequences in the sample. The rearrangement uses TRBV28 and TRBJ1-5; TRBD1 might be the D (5 bases). Germline V CDR1 and CDR2: MDHEN, SYDVKM. V lost 2 bases and J 4 bases, leaving 9 bases between the germline ends. The CDR3 has 14 amino acids. In DNA form, the CDR3 reads TGTGCCAGCAGTTTAGGGGGAGGTAATCAGCCCCAGCATTTT. This codes for CASSLGGGNQPQHF.

V gene TRBV2 combines with J gene TRBJ1-6; 7 bases are shared with TRBD1. Germline V gene lookup returns CDR1 SNHLY and CDR2 FYNNEI. This CDR3 contains 14 residues. J lost 8 bases, V lost 11 bases, and 12 bases had no gene match. CDR3 region: CASTLDTGDSPLHF. CDR3 nucleotides: TGTGCCTCCACCCTGGACACAGGGGATTCACCCCTCCACTTT.

The chain joins TRBV5-4 to TRBJ2-2; 11 bases are a match to TRBD2. The CDR3 runs to 17 residues. Germline CDR1 SGHNT, CDR2 YYREEE (reference sequence). V shed 6 bases and J 1 base; nucleotides not matched to a gene: 8. Written as DNA, the CDR3 is TGTGCCAGCACCAGAATAGCGGGAGGGCGGAACACCGGGGAGCTGTTTTTT. Translated, it gives CASTRIAGGRNTGELFF.

Only a few counts were recorded for this clone. The chain uses TRBV15 and TRBJ1-1; TRBD1 might be the D (6 bases). V was shortened by 5 bases and J by 2 bases, with 9 bases between the two germline ends. The CDR3 totals 13 residues. The germline CDR1 and CDR2 sequences are LNHNV and YYDKDF (reference sequence). CDR3 region: CATSVGANTEAFF. DNA of the CDR3: TGTGCCACCAGCGTGGGGGCCAACACTGAAGCTTTCTTT.

This chain joins TRBV12-3 or TRBV12-4 and TRBJ1-1, with 9 bases fitting TRBD1. The CDR3 contains 13 residues. The trim removed 7 bases at V and 10 bases at J, leaving 10 bases unmatched. DNA of the CDR3: TGTGCCAGCACCCACAGGGGGCGCCTGTCAGCTTTCTTT. This codes for CASTHRGRLSAFF.

The J gene is TRBJ1-3, the V gene TRBV28; the match to TRBD1 covers 8 bases. Germline V CDR1 and CDR2: MDHEN, SYDVKM. Germline trimming cut 2 bases from V and 0 bases from J; bases unmatched to any gene: 6. The CDR3 is 17 residues long. In DNA, the CDR3 is TGTGCCAGCAGTTTACCAGGGGGCCCCTTCTCTGGAAACACCATATATTTT. As protein: CASSLPGGPFSGNTIYF. Filled out from reference TRBV28 and TRBJ1-3, the complete variable domain reads DVKVTQSSRYLVKRTGEKVFLECVQDMDHENMFWYRQDPGLGLRLIYFSYDVKMKEKGDIPEGYSVSREKKERFSLILESASTNQTSMYLCASSLPGGPFSGNTIYFGEGSWLTVV.

The chain carries TRBV5-4 and TRBJ2-1; tentatively, D is TRBD2 (5 bases). The CDR3 contains 16 residues. V gave up 0 bases and J gave up 0 bases, with 10 bases separating them. Per germline, CDR1 SGHNT and CDR2 YYREEE (reference sequence). The CDR3 is CASSLGGRTSYNEQFF. As DNA, the CDR3 is TGTGCCAGCAGCTTGGGAGGGAGAACCTCCTACAATGAGCAGTTCTTC.

CDR3 amino acids: CASSPIRDSTYEQYF. The CDR3 region has the DNA TGTGCCAGCTCACCGATCCGGGACAGCACCTACGAGCAGTACTTC. The chain recombines TRBV18 with TRBJ2-7, with 7 bases matching TRBD1. Germline V gene lookup returns CDR1 KGHSH and CDR2 LQKENI. The CDR3 extends over 15 amino acids. V lost 3 bases, J lost 2 bases, and 7 bases stayed unmatched.

The rearrangement uses TRBV28 and TRBJ1-2; the D gene is possibly TRBD1 (6 bases). In germline, CDR1 is MDHEN, CDR2 SYDVKM. The ends were cut back, 6 bases at V and 7 bases at J, with 12 bases in the middle. CDR3 length: 12 amino acids. The CDR3 sequence is CASSIQGRGYTF. The CDR3, as DNA: TGTGCCAGCAGCATACAGGGCCGTGGCTACACCTTC.

The rearrangement links TRBV2 to TRBJ2-3; TRBD2 aligns across 9 bases. Germline V lookup: CDR1 SNHLY, CDR2 FYNNEI. CDR3 size: 17 residues. V shed 6 bases, J shed 2 bases, and the junction held 12 bases outside the gene matches. The CDR3 DNA reads TGTGCCAGCAGCGTTAGCGGGAGTGGGGGATACACAGATACGCAGTATTTT. Its protein is CASSVSGSGGYTDTQYF. Based on the CDR3 plus reference TRBV2 and TRBJ2-3, the full variable domain is EPEVTQTPSHQVTQMGQEVILRCVPISNHLYFYWYRQILGQKVEFLVSFYNNEISEKSEIFDDQFSVERPDGSNFTLKIRSTKLEDSAMYFCASSVSGSGGYTDTQYFGPGTRLTVL.

The chain couples TRBV14 to TRBJ2-7; TRBD1 aligns across 9 bases. The CDR3 loop spans 16 amino acids. Trimming took 3 bases from V and 4 from J; bases not matched to a gene: 10. The germline V gene encodes CDR1 SGHDN and CDR2 FVKESK. For the CDR3, the DNA is TGTGCCAGCAGCCACGTAAGGACAGGGGTTGGGTACGAGCAGTACTTC. As protein: CASSHVRTGVGYEQYF.

There are a few counts of this clone. The rearrangement joins TRBV11-1 to TRBJ2-7, with a tentative D call TRBD1 (5 bases). V lost 4 bases and J 2 bases, leaving 6 bases between the germline ends. CDR3 length: 12 residues. Germline values: CDR1 SGHAT, CDR2 FQDESV (reference sequence). DNA for the CDR3: TGTGCCAGCAGCTCGACAGCCTACGAGCAGTACTTC. Protein sequence: CASSSTAYEQYF.

This clone was seen only once. The V gene is TRBV27, the J gene TRBJ2-1; 8 bases fit TRBD2. CDR1 and CDR2 (germline): MNHEY, SMNVEV (reference sequence). The CDR3 runs 14 residues. The V gene end was trimmed by 8 bases and the J gene end by 2 bases; junction bases not matched to a gene: 5. The CDR3 loop is CASSGGEAYNEQFF. CDR3 bases: TGTGCCAGCTCCGGGGGGGAGGCCTACAATGAGCAGTTCTTC.